The 21 T cell receptor beta chains presented below share a single source sample, sequenced in a study of shared clonotypes between healthy human individuals. The table came from immunoSEQ multiplex PCR; TCRdb's copy has only in-frame clones and leaves some out. This table has about 2 million clones, about 95% appearing once. CD45RO-negative, CCR7-positively selected cells formed the naive CD8 fraction, excluding terminally differentiated effector memory CD45RA+ cells. Sequenced: naive CD8+ T cells sorted from blood. These receptors were taken from a man aged 18-30 years in good health.

The rearrangement links TRBV28 to TRBJ1-1; TRBD1 matches at 8 bases. Germline V gene sequence: CDR1 MDHEN, CDR2 SYDVKM. Unmatched junction bases numbered 21, after V lost 8 bases and J lost 4 bases. The CDR3 consists of 18 residues. The CDR3 DNA reads TGTGCCAGCGGGTTAGAGGGTAGGGCAGGGGGCCCGGGCACTGAAGCTTTCTTT. The encoded protein is CASGLEGRAGGPGTEAFF. The full variable domain, rest sourced from reference TRBV28 and TRBJ1-1, is DVKVTQSSRYLVKRTGEKVFLECVQDMDHENMFWYRQDPGLGLRLIYFSYDVKMKEKGDIPEGYSVSREKKERFSLILESASTNQTSMYLCASGLEGRAGGPGTEAFFGQGTRLTVV.

This sequence joins TRBV6-6 and TRBJ2-5; D perhaps matches TRBD2 (6 bases). This CDR3 contains 15 residues. Germline CDR1 MNHNY, CDR2 SVGAGI (reference sequence). V was trimmed by 5 bases and J by 7 bases, leaving 20 bases between them. CDR3 region: CASSEGLAQVGTQYF. DNA for the CDR3: TGTGCCAGCAGTGAGGGACTCGCCCAAGTGGGGACCCAGTACTTC.

The J gene is TRBJ1-2, the V gene TRBV19; unclear D gene. This CDR3 comprises 14 residues. Between the trimmed V and J ends, which lost 4 bases and 2 bases, there was a span of 11 bases. From germline, CDR1 is LNHDA and CDR2 SQIVND (reference sequence). The DNA of the CDR3 is TGTGCCAGTAGTACGGCAGAAGTGAACTATGGCTACACCTTC. Translation: CASSTAEVNYGYTF.

Comment on this clone: The sample has other DNA sequences that encode this CDR3 too. The chain has TRBV4-1 and TRBJ2-7; no clear D gene. Trimming left V 0 bases short and J 4 bases short, with 7 bases between. The CDR3 loop spans 13 amino acids. CDR1 and CDR2 from the germline V gene are MGHRA and YSYEKL. Here the CDR3 reads CASSQDSRYEQYF. For the CDR3, the DNA is TGCGCCAGCAGCCAAGACAGCCGGTACGAGCAGTACTTC.

The CDR3 here is CAWSVTESYGYTF. The DNA of the CDR3 is TGTGCCTGGAGTGTTACAGAAAGCTATGGCTACACCTTC. The genes are TRBV30 and TRBJ1-2, with no clear D. V was trimmed by 0 bases and J by 4 bases, leaving 9 bases between them. The CDR3 is 13 residues long. The germline V gene encodes CDR1 GTSNPN and CDR2 SVGIG (reference sequence).

The chain uses TRBV6-1 and TRBJ1-2; D remains unclear. V lost 2 bases and J 3 bases, leaving 10 bases between the germline ends. CDR3 size: 14 residues. Germline CDR1 reads MNHNS; CDR2 reads SASEGT. CDR3: CASSELASHYGYTF. CDR3 bases: TGTGCCAGCAGTGAACTAGCCTCCCACTATGGCTACACCTTC.

The chain uses TRBV2 and TRBJ2-7; possible D gene TRBD2, 6 bases. Germline CDR1 is SNHLY and CDR2 is FYNNEI. This CDR3 has 15 amino acids. With 3 bases removed from V and 3 bases from J, the gap between germline ends came to 15 bases. The CDR3 DNA is TGTGCCAGCAGTGAGGGGGGTCTTACTCTCTACGAGCAGTACTTC. It specifies CASSEGGLTLYEQYF.

About this clone: In the same sample, other DNA sequences code for this CDR3. V is TRBV9 and J is TRBJ2-7; the match to TRBD2 covers 8 bases. J gave up 1 base and V 0 bases, and 3 bases lay outside the gene matches. This CDR3 is 15 amino acids long. Germline V gene data show CDR1 as SGDLS and CDR2 as YYNGEE. The chain's CDR3 is CASSVDTSGSYEQYF. The CDR3 DNA sequence: TGTGCCAGCAGCGTAGACACTAGCGGATCCTACGAGCAGTACTTC. Filled out from reference TRBV9 and TRBJ2-7, the complete variable domain reads DSGVTQTPKHLITATGQRVTLRCSPRSGDLSVYWYQQSLDQGLQFLIQYYNGEERAKGNILERFSAQQFPDLHSELNLSSLELGDSALYFCASSVDTSGSYEQYFGPGTRLTVT.

The V and J genes are TRBV6-1 and TRBJ2-3; 7 bases line up with TRBD1. Germline lookup yields CDR1 MNHNS and CDR2 SASEGT. V was clipped by 8 bases and J by 2 bases; unmatched bases: 4. The CDR3 loop spans 13 amino acids. The DNA of the CDR3 is TGTGCCAGCGGGGGACAGTACACAGATACGCAGTATTTT. Translating it yields CASGGQYTDTQYF.

Notes on this clone: This specimen includes other DNA sequences encoding the same CDR3. V and J are TRBV7-9 and TRBJ2-2; 8 bases are a match to TRBD2. Germline CDR1 SEHNR, CDR2 FQNEAQ (reference sequence). V dropped 1 base and J dropped 3; count of bases not matched to a gene: 1. CDR3 size: 15 residues. CDR3 protein: CASSLVGLDTGELFF. In nucleotides, the CDR3 is TGTGCCAGCAGCTTAGTGGGACTAGACACCGGGGAGCTGTTTTTT. Looking up the rest from reference TRBV7-9 and TRBJ2-2 gives the full variable domain: DTGVSQNPRHKITKRGQNVTFRCDPISEHNRLYWYRQTLGQGPEFLTYFQNEAQLEKSRLLSDRFSAERPKGSFSTLEIQRTEQGDSAMYLCASSLVGLDTGELFFGEGSRLTVL.

This chain links TRBV7-9 with TRBJ2-1; tentative D call: TRBD1 (6 bases). V dropped 2 bases and J dropped 7 bases, with 18 bases sitting between them. CDR1 and CDR2 from the germline V gene are SEHNR and FQNEAQ (reference sequence). The CDR3 runs 16 residues. The CDR3 protein is CASSLSMGAPRNEQFF. The CDR3 region has the DNA TGTGCCAGCAGCTTATCCATGGGGGCCCCGAGGAATGAGCAGTTCTTC.

The chain employs TRBV9 and TRBJ2-1; TRBD1 agrees at 8 bases. This CDR3 has 15 residues. The junction had 6 bases not matched to a gene; V was cut back by 0 bases and J by 7 bases. From germline, CDR1 is SGDLS and CDR2 YYNGEE. CDR3 sequence reads: CASSVGGTGWNEQFF. The CDR3 bases are TGTGCCAGCAGCGTAGGGGGGACAGGATGGAATGAGCAGTTCTTC.

The chain employs TRBV14 and TRBJ2-3; perhaps TRBD2 as D (5 bases). The ends were cut back, 0 bases at V and 3 bases at J, with 16 bases in the middle. CDR3 length: 17 amino acids. Per germline, CDR1 SGHDN and CDR2 FVKESK. The CDR3 bases are TGTGCCAGCAGCCAAGATTGGGCCAGCGGCGAAACAGATACGCAGTATTTT. This gives the protein CASSQDWASGETDTQYF.

The chain joins TRBV28 to TRBJ2-7; D perhaps matches TRBD1 (5 bases). CDR3 size: 13 residues. The V gene's germline CDR1 is MDHEN and CDR2 SYDVKM. With 4 bases removed from V and 4 bases from J, the gap between germline ends came to 11 bases. The DNA of the CDR3 is TGTGCCAGCAGTTCCAGGGTCCTATACGAGCAGTACTTC. The encoded protein is CASSSRVLYEQYF.

The rearrangement links TRBV27 to TRBJ2-7; TRBD1 aligns across 11 bases. CDR3 length: 17 amino acids. The germline V gene has CDR1 MNHEY and CDR2 SMNVEV (reference sequence). V lost 4 bases, J lost 5 bases, and 13 bases stayed unmatched. CDR3 loop: CASSSMGAGQGVHEQYF. Written as DNA, the CDR3 is TGTGCCAGCAGTTCCATGGGAGCGGGACAGGGGGTCCACGAGCAGTACTTC.

The genes are TRBV28 and TRBJ2-7; either TRBD1 or TRBD2 may supply D (6 bases each). The germline V gene has CDR1 MDHEN and CDR2 SYDVKM. This CDR3 has 13 residues. Trimming took off 4 bases at V and 7 bases at J, with 14 bases between the two ends. The chain's CDR3 is CASSSIGGLEQYF. The CDR3 region has the DNA TGTGCCAGCAGTTCTATAGGGGGGCTGGAGCAGTACTTC.

The V and J genes are TRBV4-2 and TRBJ2-3; D call uncertain. CDR3 length: 15 residues. Germline assignment: CDR1 LGHNA and CDR2 YNFKEQ. V shed 0 bases and J shed 3 bases, with 10 bases lying between them. The CDR3 DNA reads TGTGCCAGCAGCCAAGAAGCGATCCCGACAGATACGCAGTATTTT. This encodes CASSQEAIPTDTQYF.

The rearrangement uses TRBV7-9 and TRBJ2-7; D gene ambiguous. Per germline, CDR1 SEHNR and CDR2 FQNEAQ (reference sequence). V lost 5 bases and J lost 7, with 9 bases in between. This CDR3 contains 11 residues. DNA of the CDR3: TGTGCCAGCAGCCCCGGGTGGGAGCAGTACTTC. This gives the protein CASSPGWEQYF.

This chain connects TRBV18 to TRBJ2-5, with no clear D. This CDR3 is built from 13 residues. V dropped 0 bases and J dropped 5 bases, with 7 bases sitting between them. Germline loops: CDR1 KGHSH, CDR2 LQKENI. As DNA, the CDR3 is TGTGCCAGCTCACCACCATTTTGGGAGACCCAGTACTTC. It specifies CASSPPFWETQYF.

About this clone itself: This sample includes further DNA sequences coding for the same CDR3. V gene TRBV19 combines with J gene TRBJ2-7, with D perhaps being TRBD1 or TRBD2 (5 bases each). CDR3 length: 13 residues. Germline CDR1 and CDR2: LNHDA and SQIVND (reference sequence). Between the trimmed V and J ends, which lost 4 bases and 4 bases, there was a span of 11 bases. CDR3 nucleotide sequence: TGTGCCAGTAGTACCGGGACCGATTACGAGCAGTACTTC. Translation gives CASSTGTDYEQYF.

The rearrangement uses TRBV7-9 and TRBJ2-3, with D unclear. Germline loops: CDR1 SEHNR, CDR2 FQNEAQ (reference sequence). V was pared by 5 bases and J by 5 bases, with 8 bases between. This CDR3 has 12 residues. CDR3 nucleotides: TGTGCCAGCAGCGCTGGGAAAGATACGCAGTATTTT. It specifies CASSAGKDTQYF.